This T cell receptor (beta chain) stems from a study of blood T cell repertoires in COVID-19. Across the whole study: Sources were T cells, B-cell-depleted T cells, or PBMCs; the material itself was cDNA or gDNA.

This CDR3 region has 12 residues. Germline CDR1 is MDHEN and CDR2 is SYDVKM. Between the trimmed V and J ends, which lost 3 bases and 4 bases, there was a span of 6 bases. TCRdb's copy holds only in-frame clones and misses some; the assay was immunoSEQ multiplex PCR. The sample yields over 70,000 clones, approximately 81% seen once. This receptor was identified in a man between 60 and 75 years old with COVID-19, enrolled during active disease. The chain uses TRBV28 and TRBJ1-2; D is uncertain. Sequenced material: peripheral blood. CDR3 sequence (DNA): TGTGCCAGCAGTTTGAGCGGCTATGGCTACACCTTC. Translated: CASSLSGYGYTF.